Below, 23 T cell receptor beta chains from the same sample are listed, as sequenced in a study of human T cells and chemical hapten exposure. Specified time point: patch test 2, 6 weeks after DPC sensitization. Treatment denoted: therapeutic diphenylcyclopropenone sensitization with weekly scalp DPC. Each CDR3 protein is one row after TCRdb ran MiXCR on the RACE reads. The sample consists of hundreds of thousands of distinct CDR3 sequences, nearly 6.5% of them appearing once. This specimen was whole blood, taken in connection with sensitization to the hapten diphenylcyclopropenone (DPC). These receptors all stem from a woman in her late teens or twenties with alopecia areata. Some clones in this sample may be carry-over from other donors' samples.

This clonotype occurred many times. V usage is TRBV12-3 or TRBV12-4 and J usage is TRBJ1-4, with 10 positions matching TRBD1. The CDR3 contains 14 residues. The junction had 5 bases not matched to a gene; V was cut back by 5 bases and J by 8 bases. The CDR3 is CASSRTGGQEKLFF. CDR3 sequence (DNA): TGTGCCAGCAGTAGGACAGGGGGGCAGGAAAAACTGTTTTTT.

This clonotype has ten or more counts. V and J are TRBV28 and TRBJ1-1, with D tentatively TRBD1 (6 bases). Germline V CDR1 and CDR2: MDHEN, SYDVKM. The CDR3 runs to 12 residues. Trimming took off 8 bases at V and 5 bases at J, with 12 bases between the two ends. CDR3 DNA sequence: TGTGCCAGCCAGGAAGGGGGAACTGAAGCTTTCTTT. Translated, it gives CASQEGGTEAFF.

This rearrangement joins TRBV10-3 to TRBJ1-6, with D possibly being TRBD1 (6 bases). The CDR3 totals 15 residues. Trimming removed 0 bases at V and 10 bases at J, with 13 bases between. Germline CDR1 is ENHRY and CDR2 is SYGVKD. DNA of the CDR3: TGTGCCATCAGTGAGTCGATAGTCAGGGGCTCACCCCTCCACTTT. Translated, it gives CAISESIVRGSPLHF.

This clonotype was counted only a few times. V gene TRBV20-1 combines with J gene TRBJ2-1; D possibly corresponds to TRBD1 (6 bases). The germline V gene has CDR1 DFQATT and CDR2 SNEGSKA (reference sequence). The CDR3 covers 16 residues. Trimming stripped 0 bases from V and 3 bases from J, with 15 bases between. CDR3 coding DNA: TGCAGTGCTAGAGATTCCGACAGGTATAGCTACAATGAGCAGTTCTTC. Its translation is CSARDSDRYSYNEQFF.

CDR3 DNA sequence: TGTGCCAGCAGTTTATTAGCGGGGGGCGGTACGCAGTATTTT. It yields the protein CASSLLAGGGTQYF. V gene TRBV27 combines with J gene TRBJ2-3, with TRBD2 matching over 10 bases. Trimming took 1 base from V and 8 from J; bases not matched to a gene: 3. The CDR3 length is 14 residues. Germline V gene sequence: CDR1 MNHEY, CDR2 SMNVEV (reference sequence).

This clonotype was counted between two and nine times. The chain uses TRBV20-1 and TRBJ1-2; 7 bases align to TRBD1. The length of the CDR3 is 12 residues. Germline V gives CDR1 DFQATT, CDR2 SNEGSKA (reference sequence). V dropped 5 bases and J dropped 4; count of bases not matched to a gene: 4. The CDR3 protein is CSAGTGVYGYTF. CDR3 nucleotide sequence: TGCAGTGCTGGCACAGGGGTCTATGGCTACACCTTC.

This clonotype occurred a few times. V usage is TRBV6-5 and J usage is TRBJ1-4, with 8 bases that match TRBD1. V shed 0 bases, J shed 8 bases, and the junction held 8 bases outside the gene matches. This CDR3 region has 16 residues. Per the germline V gene, CDR1 is MNHEY and CDR2 is SVGAGI. DNA for the CDR3: TGTGCCAGCAGTTACTCGCCGGGACAGGCGGGGGAAAAACTGTTTTTT. This codes for CASSYSPGQAGEKLFF.

Comments on this clonotype: Given a much more abundant clone one base away, this may be a read error. As the CDR3 is not closed by the conserved phenylalanine or tryptophan, this likely results from a read error. V gene TRBV7-8 combines with J gene TRBJ1-1; D is uncertain. V lost 5 bases, J lost 0 bases, and 7 bases lay in between. The CDR3 spans 13 residues. Germline V lookup: CDR1 SGHVS, CDR2 FQNEAQ. The CDR3: CASSALLNTEAFL. The CDR3 nucleotides are TGTGCCAGCAGCGCCCTCTTGAACACTGAAGCTTTCCTT.

The V gene is TRBV13, the J gene TRBJ1-1; D is undetermined. The V end was cut by 3 bases, the J end by 5 bases, with 7 bases between. Per germline, CDR1 PRHDT and CDR2 FYEKMQ (reference sequence). This CDR3 is 12 amino acids long. The CDR3 region is CASSFWRTEAFF. The CDR3, as DNA: TGTGCCAGCAGCTTTTGGCGGACTGAAGCTTTCTTT.

This clonotype was seen at least ten times. J is TRBJ1-4 and V is TRBV7-2; the match to TRBD1 covers 9 bases. This CDR3 comprises 14 residues. Unmatched junction bases numbered 8, after V lost 7 bases and J lost 8 bases. The germline V gene has CDR1 SGHTA and CDR2 FQGNSA. For the CDR3, the DNA is TGTGCCAGCACGCCGGGACAGGGAGGAGAAAAACTGTTTTTT. Protein product: CASTPGQGGEKLFF.

This clonotype was detected a few times. The chain employs TRBV15 and TRBJ1-2; 7 bases map to TRBD1. CDR3 size: 17 residues. CDR1 and CDR2 (germline): LNHNV, YYDKDF (reference sequence). Trimming cost V 5 bases and J 6 bases; bases outside gene matches: 18. CDR3 nucleotide sequence: TGTGCCACCAGCCGAAACTACTATCCCGGACAGGATGATGGCTACACCTTC. It specifies CATSRNYYPGQDDGYTF. Filled out from reference TRBV15 and TRBJ1-2, the complete variable domain reads DAMVIQNPRYQVTQFGKPVTLSCSQTLNHNVMYWYQQKSSQAPKLLFHYYDKDFNNEADTPDNFQSRRPNTSFCFLDIRSPGLGDTAMYLCATSRNYYPGQDDGYTFGSGTRLTVV.

This clonotype was seen only a few times. The rearrangement joins TRBV9 to TRBJ1-2, with no clear D. There are 13 residues in the CDR3. The germline V and J ends were trimmed by 0 bases and 4 bases, with 7 bases remaining between them. The germline gives CDR1 SGDLS, CDR2 YYNGEE. CDR3 nucleotide sequence: TGTGCCAGCAGCGTAGGTTTTGGCTATGGCTACACCTTC. It specifies CASSVGFGYGYTF. Variable domain in full (rest from reference TRBV9 and TRBJ1-2): DSGVTQTPKHLITATGQRVTLRCSPRSGDLSVYWYQQSLDQGLQFLIQYYNGEERAKGNILERFSAQQFPDLHSELNLSSLELGDSALYFCASSVGFGYGYTFGSGTRLTVV.

The J gene is TRBJ2-6, the V gene TRBV28; no definite D call. The CDR3 length is 14 residues. From germline, CDR1 is MDHEN and CDR2 SYDVKM. Deletions cut 5 bases from V and 0 bases from J, with 5 bases between. The CDR3 DNA is TGTGCCAGCAGTACGGACTCTGGGGCCAACGTCCTGACTTTC. Encoded protein: CASSTDSGANVLTF.

The chain employs TRBV5-1 and TRBJ2-3, with D possibly matching TRBD1 (6 bases). The germline gives CDR1 SGHRS, CDR2 YFSETQ. The CDR3 totals 15 residues. Trimming took 4 bases from V and 1 from J, leaving 13 bases between them. The CDR3 reads CASSKQGIRTDTQYF. In DNA form, the CDR3 reads TGCGCCAGCAGCAAACAGGGTATCCGCACAGATACGCAGTATTTT.

This clonotype was detected many times. The V and J genes are TRBV6-2 or TRBV6-3 and TRBJ1-1; a possible D gene is TRBD1 (6 bases). Trimming shortened V by 2 bases and J by 6 bases, and 16 bases separated the two germline ends. In germline, CDR1 is MNHEY, CDR2 SVGEGT. This CDR3 has 15 amino acids. The CDR3: CASSYAGQLGPEAFF. The CDR3 region has the DNA TGTGCCAGCAGTTACGCCGGACAGCTAGGACCTGAAGCTTTCTTT.

V gene TRBV20-1 combines with J gene TRBJ2-7, with TRBD2 matching 7 bases. The CDR3 has 12 residues. Germline V gives CDR1 DFQATT, CDR2 SNEGSKA (reference sequence). J gave up 5 bases and V 0 bases, and 1 base lay outside the gene matches. CDR3 residues: CSARETSDEQYF. CDR3 nucleotides: TGCAGTGCTAGAGAAACTAGCGACGAGCAGTACTTC.

This clonotype was recorded many times. J is TRBJ1-6 and V is TRBV7-9; 7 bases agree with TRBD1. The CDR3 is made up of 14 amino acids. With V trimmed by 4 bases and J by 8 bases, 5 bases remained unmatched. Germline CDR1 SEHNR, CDR2 FQNEAQ (reference sequence). CDR3 in amino acids: CASSSGQRYSPLHF. The DNA of the CDR3 is TGTGCCAGCAGCTCGGGACAGCGTTATTCACCCCTCCACTTT.

This clonotype has only a few counts. This chain joins TRBV7-9 and TRBJ2-3; maybe TRBD1 (5 bases). Trimming removed 2 bases from V and 5 bases from J, with 11 bases in between. Germline V gene lookup returns CDR1 SEHNR and CDR2 FQNEAQ (reference sequence). The CDR3 totals 14 residues. For the CDR3, the DNA is TGTGCCAGCAGCTTACAGACAGATGAAGATACGCAGTATTTT. Amino acid sequence: CASSLQTDEDTQYF.

In its sample, this clonotype was seen a few times. The rearrangement links TRBV28 to TRBJ2-7; 8 bases fit TRBD1. CDR3 length: 16 amino acids. Germline V gives CDR1 MDHEN, CDR2 SYDVKM. J gave up 3 bases and V 4 bases, and 11 bases lay outside the gene matches. CDR3 nucleotides: TGTGCCAGCAGTTCCAGGGAGGACAGGGCGATCTACGAGCAGTACTTC. As protein: CASSSREDRAIYEQYF.

This chain joins TRBV6-6 and TRBJ1-1, with D tentatively TRBD1 (6 bases). Per the germline V gene, CDR1 is MNHNY and CDR2 is SVGAGI (reference sequence). The CDR3 consists of 15 residues. V lost 2 bases, J lost 7 bases, and 17 bases lay in between. In DNA form, the CDR3 reads TGTGCCAGCAGTTACGGGGGGCTGGAGCCCCATGAAGCTTTCTTT. Its translation is CASSYGGLEPHEAFF.

As concerns this clonotype: A single base separates this from a much larger clone, so it may be a read error. This chain links TRBV18 with TRBJ2-7; 7 bases are a match to TRBD1. Germline loops: CDR1 KGHSH, CDR2 LQKENI. This CDR3 has 14 residues. Written as DNA, the CDR3 is TGTGTCAGCTCACCAGGGACAGAGACCTACGAGCAGTACTTC. It specifies CVSSPGTETYEQYF. Supplemented by reference TRBV18 and TRBJ2-7, the full variable domain reads NAGVMQNPRHLVRRRGQEARLRCSPMKGHSHVYWYRQLPEEGLKFMVYLQKENIIDESGMPKERFSAEFPKEGPSILRIQQVVRGDSAAYFCVSSPGTETYEQYFGPGTRLTVT.

The chain joins TRBV4-2 to TRBJ2-3, with 12 bases that match TRBD2. Losses at the gene ends were 4 bases for V and 4 bases for J; bases not matched to a gene: 9. CDR1 LGHNA and CDR2 YNFKEQ come from the germline V gene. This CDR3 region has 17 residues. This CDR3 reads CASSLPSSGGAADTQYF. The CDR3 DNA sequence: TGTGCCAGCAGCCTTCCCTCTAGCGGGGGGGCCGCAGATACGCAGTATTTT.

This clonotype was counted only a few times. The rearrangement links TRBV28 to TRBJ2-7; TRBD2 aligns across 9 bases. This CDR3 region has 15 residues. The V and J ends lost 3 bases and 7 bases, in that order; junction bases with no gene match: 10. From germline, CDR1 is MDHEN and CDR2 SYDVKM. The CDR3 sequence is CASSFHSGGPSEQYF. As DNA, the CDR3 is TGTGCCAGCAGTTTCCATAGCGGGGGACCTTCTGAGCAGTACTTC. The whole variable domain, filled in from reference TRBV28 and TRBJ2-7, reads DVKVTQSSRYLVKRTGEKVFLECVQDMDHENMFWYRQDPGLGLRLIYFSYDVKMKEKGDIPEGYSVSREKKERFSLILESASTNQTSMYLCASSFHSGGPSEQYFGPGTRLTVT.